This T cell receptor (beta chain) comes out of a study of cytomegalovirus exposure and HLA in healthy donors. On the study more broadly: An earlier analysis found roughly 110 million unique TCR beta sequences from about 190 million T cells.

General study results and limits: Earlier analysis found most TCR beta V segments productive about 87% or about 30% of the time. Cytomegalovirus-associated TCR beta chains were listed, numbering 150 to 200. When analyzed later, the rates of TCR association showed variation by HLA locus, with DRB1 the most and HLA-C the fewest.

In the case of this clone: The antigen remains undetermined.

Germline V lookup: CDR1 SGHRS, CDR2 YFSETQ. The CDR3 runs to 18 residues. V trimming: 0 bases; J trimming: 2 bases; junction bases outside the gene matches: 10. The PCR used 60 Vbeta and 13 Jbeta primers. The repertoire was sequenced with immunoSEQ multiplex PCR; TCRdb's copy has only in-frame clones and lacks some. The sample shows about 160,000 clones, approximately 80% of them seen only once. The TCR originated in a male donor in good health and CMV-seropositive. V usage is TRBV5-1 and J usage is TRBJ2-3; TRBD1 matches 9 bases. Sequencing was done on a sample of PBMCs. The CDR3 DNA follows: TGCGCCAGCAGCTTGGAGGGATTTACAGGGGGCATCACAGATACGCAGTATTTT. Translated: CASSLEGFTGGITDTQYF.